This T cell receptor (beta chain) was recovered during a study of vaccination and CD4 T cells after COVID-19. Study at large: Spike peptides, overlapping and drawn from SARS-CoV-2, HCoV-NL63, HCoV-OC43 and HCoV-229E, were used to stimulate cells. Controls had a CEFX pool, an HIV-1 Nef pool, or no peptide added.

Cultured CD4+ T cell DNA was sequenced using the Oncomine TCR Beta short-read assay. TCRdb reprocessed the PCR reads via MiXCR and lists one record per CDR3 protein. The sample shows about 26,000 distinct CDR3 sequences, 40% to 55% of them seen only once. The sample holds one count of this clonotype. The antigen remains unidentified. As for treatment: roughly ten-day PBMC culture with coronavirus spike peptide pools or control peptides (ViraFEST assay). Peptide pools at 9.5 to 10 ug/ml stimulated approximately 2 million PBMCs per well with 10 IU/ml IL-2. Sample: CD4+ T cells from blood, cultured in vitro, taken before SARS-CoV-2 vaccination. The clonotype was recovered from a human donor who received a COVID-19 vaccine.

The CDR3 here is CASSTDRSTTNEKLFF. In nucleotides, the CDR3 is TGTGCCAGCAGCACGGACAGGAGCACAACTAATGAAAAACTGTTTTTT. The V and J genes are TRBV5-4 and TRBJ1-4; the match to TRBD1 covers 7 bases. From germline, CDR1 is SGHNT and CDR2 YYREEE (reference sequence). V shed 4 bases and J 0 bases; nucleotides not matched to a gene: 6. There are 16 residues in the CDR3. The variable domain in full, with the rest retrieved from reference TRBV5-4 and TRBJ1-4, is ETGVTQSPTHLIKTRGQQVTLRCSSQSGHNTVSWYQQALGQGPQFIFQYYREEENGRGNFPPRFSGLQFPNYSSELNVNALELDDSALYLCASSTDRSTTNEKLFFGSGTQLSVL.